Following are 20 T cell receptor beta chains from one sample sequenced in a study of T cell responses to AZD1222 COVID-19 vaccine. Assay: immunoSEQ multiplex PCR; the TCRdb copy retains only in-frame clones and omits some. Of around 87,000 clones in the sample, roughly 93% were seen once. The sample consisted of peripheral blood, taken on day 0 of AZD1222 vaccination. These receptors came from an adult in good health.

The chain is built from TRBV6-5 and TRBJ2-1, with D tentatively TRBD1 or TRBD2 (5 bases each). V lost 8 bases, J lost 3 bases, and 17 bases lay in between. The CDR3 consists of 15 residues. The germline V gene encodes CDR1 MNHEY and CDR2 SVGAGI. The CDR3 region has the DNA TGTGCCAGCCACTCAGGTGGGGGTAGCTACAATGAGCAGTTCTTC. Translating gives CASHSGGGSYNEQFF.

The chain uses TRBV7-9 and TRBJ2-3; 12 nucleotides agree with TRBD2. Germline V gene data show CDR1 as SEHNR and CDR2 as FQNEAQ (reference sequence). The CDR3 extends over 15 amino acids. The trim removed 2 bases at V and 6 bases at J, leaving 3 bases unmatched. CDR3 region: CASSLWTSGADTQYF. In nucleotides, the CDR3 is TGTGCCAGCAGCTTATGGACTAGCGGGGCGGATACGCAGTATTTT. Drawing the rest from reference TRBV7-9 and TRBJ2-3, the complete variable domain is DTGVSQNPRHKITKRGQNVTFRCDPISEHNRLYWYRQTLGQGPEFLTYFQNEAQLEKSRLLSDRFSAERPKGSFSTLEIQRTEQGDSAMYLCASSLWTSGADTQYFGPGTRLTVL.

The count of this clone is one. This chain uses TRBV2 with TRBJ1-2, with a possible D match to TRBD1 (5 bases). The V end was cut by 7 bases, the J end by 2 bases, with 11 bases between. The germline V gene has CDR1 SNHLY and CDR2 FYNNEI. This CDR3 is built from 13 residues. The CDR3, as DNA: TGTGCCAGCACCTCGGGACGGAACTATGGCTACACCTTC. Its translation: CASTSGRNYGYTF.

The chain couples TRBV6-5 to TRBJ1-2; the match to TRBD1 covers 8 bases. This CDR3 comprises 13 residues. Germline CDR1 and CDR2: MNHEY and SVGAGI. The V segment lost 7 bases and the J segment 10 bases; nucleotides outside the gene matches: 11. DNA for the CDR3: TGTGCCAGCAAAGAACAGGGGGGCTCCGACTACACCTTC. Its translation: CASKEQGGSDYTF.

This chain uses TRBV27 with TRBJ1-5, with D unresolved. The V end lost 5 bases, the J end lost 0 bases, and 11 bases lay between the germline ends. From germline, CDR1 is MNHEY and CDR2 SMNVEV (reference sequence). CDR3 length: 15 residues. The CDR3 protein is CASSPTQYSNQPQHF. The CDR3 nucleotides are TGTGCCAGCAGTCCAACACAGTATAGCAATCAGCCCCAGCATTTT.

The V call is TRBV6-1, the J call TRBJ1-2, with 8 bases matching TRBD1. CDR1 MNHNS and CDR2 SASEGT come from the germline V gene. V lost 4 bases, J lost 2 bases, and 9 bases stayed unmatched. The CDR3 runs to 16 residues. In nucleotides, the CDR3 is TGTGCCAGCAGTGGGAGGGGCAGGGGGCGAAACTATGGCTACACCTTC. Protein product: CASSGRGRGRNYGYTF.

DNA for the CDR3: TGTGCCAGCAGTCCTCGGGGGAAGGCCTACGAGCAGTACTTC. Encoded protein: CASSPRGKAYEQYF. The chain joins TRBV27 to TRBJ2-7; D may be TRBD2 (6 bases). Germline V gene data show CDR1 as MNHEY and CDR2 as SMNVEV (reference sequence). V lost 5 bases to trimming and J lost 2 bases, with 13 bases between them. The CDR3 length is 14 residues.

CDR3 protein: CASSQPQGGSEKLFF. CDR3 in DNA: TGCGCCAGCAGCCAACCACAGGGCGGGAGTGAAAAACTGTTTTTT. The V gene is TRBV4-1, the J gene TRBJ1-4; D perhaps matches TRBD1 (6 bases). The CDR3 loop spans 15 amino acids. V was shortened by 2 bases and J by 7 bases, with 14 bases between the two germline ends. Germline CDR1 MGHRA, CDR2 YSYEKL.

This rearrangement joins TRBV3-1 (or the pseudogene TRBV3-2) to TRBJ1-1; D remains unclear. CDR3 length: 13 amino acids. CDR1 and CDR2 (germline): LGHDT, YNNKEL (reference sequence). V was cut by 4 bases and J by 5 bases, with 11 bases left in between. The CDR3 nucleotides read TGTGCCAGCAGCCCTCAGTTTGGGACTGAAGCTTTCTTT. This sequence encodes CASSPQFGTEAFF.

This clone was counted once. The V gene is TRBV10-2, the J gene TRBJ2-3; TRBD2 aligns across 10 bases. Trimming took 7 bases from V and 1 from J; bases not matched to a gene: 11. This CDR3 has 17 residues. CDR1 WSHSY and CDR2 SAAADI come from the germline V gene. The CDR3 nucleotides read TGCGCCAGCATAAGAAGCGGGGGGGCCTCTGGCACAGATACGCAGTATTTT. Encoded protein: CASIRSGGASGTDTQYF.

The chain recombines TRBV19 with TRBJ1-4; 10 positions match TRBD1. V gave up 6 bases and J gave up 6 bases; unmatched junction bases: 7. There are 15 residues in the CDR3. CDR1 is LNHDA and CDR2 is SQIVND in the germline V gene (reference sequence). CDR3: CASSRLGTGDEKLFF. CDR3 coding DNA: TGTGCCAGTAGCCGATTGGGGACAGGGGATGAAAAACTGTTTTTT.

This chain joins TRBV5-4 and TRBJ2-1, with 7 bases identical to TRBD2. V dropped 0 bases and J dropped 6; count of bases not matched to a gene: 6. Germline V lookup: CDR1 SGHNT, CDR2 YYREEE (reference sequence). The CDR3 length is 15 residues. The CDR3 spells CASSLGTSVSNEQFF. Here the CDR3 DNA reads TGTGCCAGCAGCTTGGGGACTAGTGTCAGCAATGAGCAGTTCTTC.

The J gene is TRBJ1-5, the V gene TRBV19; D unclear. V was clipped by 9 bases and J by 7 bases, with 16 bases between them. The CDR3 contains 13 residues. The germline V gene encodes CDR1 LNHDA and CDR2 SQIVND (reference sequence). CDR3 sequence reads: CASSDSPSQPQHF. The CDR3 coding sequence is TGTGCCAGCAGCGATTCCCCTAGCCAGCCCCAGCATTTT.

On this clone itself: A junction boundary mismatches the germline segment, possibly from a read error. This sequence joins TRBV3-1 (or the pseudogene TRBV3-2) and TRBJ1-4; D remains ambiguous. Germline V CDR1 and CDR2: LGHDT, YNNKEL (reference sequence). This CDR3 is built from 15 residues. CDR3 residues: CASSPRRPSNEKLFF. The CDR3 DNA is TGTGCCAGCAGCCCGAGACGGCCCTCTAACGAAAAACTGTTTTTT.

V is TRBV2 and J is TRBJ2-7; the D call may be TRBD1 or TRBD2 (6 bases each). This CDR3 has 15 amino acids. The ends were cut back, 6 bases at V and 5 bases at J, with 20 bases in the middle. From germline, CDR1 is SNHLY and CDR2 FYNNEI. The CDR3 protein is CASSSGGRATDEQYF. Written as DNA, the CDR3 is TGTGCCAGCAGCTCCGGGGGCAGGGCGACCGACGAGCAGTACTTC.

The V call is TRBV13, the J call TRBJ2-7, with 7 bases identical to TRBD1. The germline V gene has CDR1 PRHDT and CDR2 FYEKMQ (reference sequence). The CDR3 sequence is 13 residues long. Trimming at V came to 2 bases and at J to 5 bases, leaving 3 bases not matched to a gene. CDR3 sequence (DNA): TGTGCCAGCAGCTTATGGCAGGGGGACGAGCAGTACTTC. Amino acids: CASSLWQGDEQYF.

The CDR3 nucleotides read TGTGCCAGCAGCTCAATGACAAGGACGTATGGCTACACCTTC. Translation: CASSSMTRTYGYTF. The rearrangement joins TRBV21-1 to TRBJ1-2. TRBV21-1 is deemed a pseudogene. This CDR3 has 14 residues.

The V gene is TRBV2, the J gene TRBJ2-7; D is possibly TRBD2 (6 bases). V dropped 7 bases and J dropped 6 bases, with 19 bases sitting between them. The CDR3 extends over 14 amino acids. Germline CDR1 is SNHLY and CDR2 is FYNNEI. CDR3 sequence reads: CASKGSIGGGEQYF. CDR3 DNA: TGTGCCAGCAAGGGCTCAATCGGGGGTGGCGAGCAGTACTTC. Looking up the rest from reference TRBV2 and TRBJ2-7 gives the full variable domain: EPEVTQTPSHQVTQMGQEVILRCVPISNHLYFYWYRQILGQKVEFLVSFYNNEISEKSEIFDDQFSVERPDGSNFTLKIRSTKLEDSAMYFCASKGSIGGGEQYFGPGTRLTVT.

The V and J genes are TRBV5-6 and TRBJ2-3; weak D call: TRBD1 (5 bases). The V end lost 4 bases, the J end lost 4 bases, and 13 bases lay between the germline ends. Germline V gene data show CDR1 as SGHDT and CDR2 as YYEEEE. The CDR3 is made up of 14 amino acids. CDR3 region: CASSEAGPADTQYF. The CDR3 coding sequence is TGTGCCAGCAGCGAGGCAGGGCCGGCAGATACGCAGTATTTT. The variable domain in full, with the rest retrieved from reference TRBV5-6 and TRBJ2-3, is DAGVTQSPTHLIKTRGQQVTLRCSPKSGHDTVSWYQQALGQGPQFIFQYYEEEERQRGNFPDRFSGHQFPNYSSELNVNALLLGDSALYLCASSEAGPADTQYFGPGTRLTVL.

The CDR3 coding sequence is TGTGCCAGCAGCTCCCTGTCGGGACTAGCGGGGCTTAGCTCCTACGAGCAGTACTTC. The encoded protein is CASSSLSGLAGLSSYEQYF. The chain has TRBV5-6 and TRBJ2-7; 13 bases fit TRBD2. V gave up 3 bases and J gave up 0 bases; unmatched junction bases: 12. Germline CDR1 and CDR2: SGHDT and YYEEEE. This CDR3 is built from 19 residues.